Included here is one TCR beta chain sequence, with context. TCRdb re-called the RT-PCR reads through MiXCR, storing one row per CDR3 protein. Of almost 700,000 distinct CDR3 sequences in the sample, approximately 15% were seen once. Germline V gives CDR1 MNHNY, CDR2 SVGAGI (reference sequence). J was trimmed by 4 bases and V by 7 bases; bases with no gene match: 8. The CDR3 is 14 residues long. Input material: memory CD4+ T cells from blood. This sequence was found in a female donor in good health, serving as a healthy control. The chain combines TRBV6-6 with TRBJ2-7; 9 bases match TRBD2. The CDR3 DNA reads TGTGCCAGCACCCAGACTAGCGGCATATACGAGCAGTACTTC. Amino acid sequence: CASTQTSGIYEQYF.